This is a list of T cell receptor beta chains from one sample in a study of Graves' ophthalmopathy and Graves' hyperthyroidism. TCRdb re-called the multiplex PCR reads through MiXCR, storing one row per CDR3 protein. The sample holds 580,000 or so distinct CDR3 sequences, 39% seen once. Sequenced sample: peripheral blood or thyroid tissue (not recorded which). These receptors were obtained from an adult man with Graves' hyperthyroidism. Both conserved end residues are part of each CDR3. Fields, in order: V gene, D gene, clone size, J gene, CDR3 DNA, CDR3 protein. A D gene is named only where the DNA matches it firmly. Rows give clone size only sometimes, using once, few, many, or a class for an expanded clone.

v_call: TRBV2; d_call: TRBD1; clone_size: NA; j_call: TRBJ2-5; cdr3_nt: TGTGCCAGCAGTGACTCGGGACAGGAAGAGACCCAGTACTTC; cdr3_aa: CASSDSGQEETQYF
v_call: TRBV7-9; d_call: NA; clone_size: many; j_call: TRBJ1-2; cdr3_nt: TGTGCCAGCAGCCAGCAGGGAGGGGAATGGGGCACCTTC; cdr3_aa: CASSQQGGEWGTF
v_call: TRBV9; d_call: TRBD1; clone_size: few; j_call: TRBJ1-4; cdr3_nt: TGTGCCAGCAGCGTAGGAGGGACAGGGAGTGAAAAACTGTTTTTT; cdr3_aa: CASSVGGTGSEKLFF
v_call: TRBV19; d_call: TRBD1; clone_size: many; j_call: TRBJ1-5; cdr3_nt: TGTGCCAGTAGTAAAGGCGGACAGGGGCAATGGAGCAATCAGCCCCAGCATTTT; cdr3_aa: CASSKGGQGQWSNQPQHF
v_call: TRBV7-9; d_call: TRBD1; clone_size: many; j_call: TRBJ2-7; cdr3_nt: TGTGCCAGCAGCTTAGCGCTGGGACAGGGTTCCTACGAGCAGTACTTC; cdr3_aa: CASSLALGQGSYEQYF
v_call: TRBV7-6; d_call: NA; clone_size: few; j_call: TRBJ2-3; cdr3_nt: TGTGCCAGCAGGCCCGACTTTAGCACAGATACGCAGTATTTT; cdr3_aa: CASRPDFSTDTQYF
v_call: TRBV5-1; d_call: TRBD2; clone_size: NA; j_call: TRBJ2-3; cdr3_nt: TGCGCCAGCGGCTCAGCGGGAAGCACAGATACGCAGTATTTT; cdr3_aa: CASGSAGSTDTQYF
v_call: TRBV24-1; d_call: NA; clone_size: NA; j_call: TRBJ1-1; cdr3_nt: TGTGCCACCAGCAGCTTAGGGGGAAGCGACACTGAAGCTTTCTTT; cdr3_aa: CATSSLGGSDTEAFF
v_call: TRBV6-6; d_call: NA; clone_size: many; j_call: TRBJ1-2; cdr3_nt: TGTGCCAGCAGTTACTCGCAGAATACTAACTATGGCTACACCTTC; cdr3_aa: CASSYSQNTNYGYTF
v_call: TRBV29-1; d_call: TRBD2; clone_size: once; j_call: TRBJ2-3; cdr3_nt: TGCAGCGCCCTGGCGGGAGGGCACTCAGATACGCAGTATTTT; cdr3_aa: CSALAGGHSDTQYF
v_call: TRBV10-2; d_call: NA; clone_size: many; j_call: TRBJ1-6; cdr3_nt: TGCGCCAGCAGTGAAAGGGGAAATTCACCCCTCCACTTT; cdr3_aa: CASSERGNSPLHF
v_call: TRBV7-6; d_call: TRBD1; clone_size: NA; j_call: TRBJ1-6; cdr3_nt: TGTGCCAGCAGTTATCAGGGGGACTACTATAGTTCACCCCTCCACTTT; cdr3_aa: CASSYQGDYYSSPLHF
v_call: TRBV10-3; d_call: NA; clone_size: NA; j_call: TRBJ1-1; cdr3_nt: TGTGCCATCAGTCGGGCTGAGGGCACTGAAGCTTTCTTT; cdr3_aa: CAISRAEGTEAFF
v_call: TRBV25-1; d_call: TRBD1; clone_size: many; j_call: TRBJ2-7; cdr3_nt: TGTGCCAGCGGAAAGGGACAGGGGAGCGACGAGCAGTACTTC; cdr3_aa: CASGKGQGSDEQYF
v_call: TRBV19; d_call: NA; clone_size: NA; j_call: TRBJ2-7; cdr3_nt: TGTGCCAGTAGTATGGGGTTGGAGGGCTACGAGCAGTACTTC; cdr3_aa: CASSMGLEGYEQYF
v_call: TRBV10-3; d_call: TRBD1; clone_size: many; j_call: TRBJ1-5; cdr3_nt: TGTGCCATCAGCCCGACTAACAGGGGTAGCAATCAGCCCCAGCATTTT; cdr3_aa: CAISPTNRGSNQPQHF
v_call: TRBV4-2; d_call: TRBD2; clone_size: many; j_call: TRBJ2-5; cdr3_nt: TGTGCCAGCAGCAAAGCAGGGACTAGCGGGGAAGAGACCCAGTACTTC; cdr3_aa: CASSKAGTSGEETQYF
v_call: TRBV28; d_call: NA; clone_size: few; j_call: TRBJ2-7; cdr3_nt: TGTGCCAGCAGGTTGATAGGCGACAGACATCCGCAGTACTTC; cdr3_aa: CASRLIGDRHPQYF
v_call: TRBV10-3; d_call: NA; clone_size: many; j_call: TRBJ1-6; cdr3_nt: TGTGCCATCAGTGATTCAGATTCACCCCTCCACTTT; cdr3_aa: CAISDSDSPLHF
v_call: TRBV15; d_call: TRBD1; clone_size: NA; j_call: TRBJ2-7; cdr3_nt: TGTGCCACCAGCAATCACAGGGGCGACGAGCAGTACTTC; cdr3_aa: CATSNHRGDEQYF
v_call: TRBV11-1; d_call: TRBD1; clone_size: NA; j_call: TRBJ1-3; cdr3_nt: TGTGCCAGCAGCGTAACAGGGGTAGGAAACTATGGCTACACCATATATTTT; cdr3_aa: CASSVTGVGNYGYTIYF
v_call: TRBV6-1; d_call: NA; clone_size: few; j_call: TRBJ1-1; cdr3_nt: TGTGCCAGCAGTGCCAACGGACAGAACACTGGAGCTTTCTTT; cdr3_aa: CASSANGQNTGAFF
v_call: TRBV18; d_call: NA; clone_size: NA; j_call: TRBJ2-5; cdr3_nt: TGTGCCAGCTCACCGGACAGAAAAGAGACCCAGTACTTC; cdr3_aa: CASSPDRKETQYF
v_call: TRBV20-1; d_call: NA; clone_size: NA; j_call: TRBJ2-1; cdr3_nt: TGCAGTGCTAGCAGGGTGGTCAATGAGCAGTTCTTC; cdr3_aa: CSASRVVNEQFF
v_call: TRBV2; d_call: NA; clone_size: NA; j_call: TRBJ1-1; cdr3_nt: TGTGCCAGCAGTGAGCCCGGGTCCATGAACGCTGAAGCTTTCTTT; cdr3_aa: CASSEPGSMNAEAFF
v_call: TRBV19; d_call: NA; clone_size: many; j_call: TRBJ2-5; cdr3_nt: TGTGCCAGTAGTAAGCGCACGAAACAAGAGACCCAGTACTTC; cdr3_aa: CASSKRTKQETQYF